The 26 T cell receptor beta chains given below trace back to one sample, sequenced in a study of OX40 agonist ivuxolimab in advanced cancers. Only in-frame clones appear in the TCRdb table, and some are missing; sequencing was by immunoSEQ multiplex PCR. The sample consists of tens of thousands of clones, 84% of them appearing once. This specimen was CD4+ or CD8+ T cells sorted from blood, taken in a trial of the OX40 agonist ivuxolimab. These receptors originate from an adult with an advanced solid tumor such as melanoma, head and neck, liver or kidney cancer.

The chain employs TRBV6-5 and TRBJ2-1, with unresolved D. Looked up from germline, CDR1 is MNHEY and CDR2 is SVGAGI. This CDR3 has 13 residues. Trimming left V 5 bases short and J 0 bases short, with 5 bases between. In DNA form, the CDR3 reads TGTGCCAGCAGTACAAGCTCCTACAATGAGCAGTTCTTC. It encodes CASSTSSYNEQFF.

Concerning this clone: Other DNA sequences from this sample encode an identical CDR3 as well. The chain carries TRBV30 and TRBJ2-1, with D unclear. CDR1 GTSNPN and CDR2 SVGIG come from the germline V gene (reference sequence). With 3 bases removed from V and 4 bases from J, the gap between germline ends came to 4 bases. The length of the CDR3 is 11 residues. CDR3 sequence (DNA): TGTGCCTGGAGGGAATACAATGAGCAGTTCTTC. Translated, it gives CAWREYNEQFF.

This clone was observed a single time. The rearrangement joins TRBV6-5 to TRBJ2-5, with 7 positions matching TRBD1. This CDR3 contains 15 residues. The V gene end was trimmed by 0 bases and the J gene end by 1 base; junction bases not matched to a gene: 2. Germline CDR1 reads MNHEY; CDR2 reads SVGAGI. CDR3 amino acids: CASSYSRDSQETQYF. The CDR3 nucleotides read TGTGCCAGCAGTTACTCCCGGGACAGCCAAGAGACCCAGTACTTC.

The CDR3 DNA follows: TGCAGTGCTACAACTAATGAAAAACTGTTTTTT. It yields the protein CSATTNEKLFF. The chain uses TRBV20-1 and TRBJ1-4; D is undetermined. Between the trimmed V and J ends, which lost 4 bases and 0 bases, there was a span of 0 bases. The CDR3 loop spans 11 amino acids. Germline V gene data show CDR1 as DFQATT and CDR2 as SNEGSKA (reference sequence).

The V call is TRBV5-8, the J call TRBJ2-3; D is possibly TRBD2 (6 bases). The ends were cut back, 4 bases at V and 2 bases at J, with 14 bases in the middle. This CDR3 has 15 residues. In germline, CDR1 is SGHTS, CDR2 YDEGEE. CDR3: CASSARGLFTDTQYF. The DNA of the CDR3 is TGTGCCAGCAGCGCTAGGGGACTTTTCACAGATACGCAGTATTTT.

The chain uses TRBV7-2 and TRBJ2-3; the match to TRBD2 covers 8 bases. The CDR3 is made up of 16 amino acids. CDR1 and CDR2 from the germline V gene are SGHTA and FQGNSA. The V segment lost 4 bases and the J segment 2 bases; nucleotides outside the gene matches: 8. The chain's CDR3 is CASSSLAGLPTDTQYF. The CDR3 nucleotides read TGTGCCAGCAGCTCCTTAGCGGGACTACCCACAGATACGCAGTATTTT.

The V and J genes are TRBV30 and TRBJ2-2; no reliable D call. Trimming shortened V by 1 base and J by 2 bases, and 8 bases separated the two germline ends. Germline V gene sequence: CDR1 GTSNPN, CDR2 SVGIG (reference sequence). The CDR3 consists of 14 residues. The CDR3 DNA reads as TGTGCCTGGAGTGCCCAGGCAAACACCGGGGAGCTGTTTTTT. Translating it yields CAWSAQANTGELFF.

The chain recombines TRBV4-3 with TRBJ2-1; TRBD2 agrees at 7 bases. V lost 1 base and J lost 0; bases outside the gene matches: 6. Germline loops: CDR1 LGHNA, CDR2 YSLEER. This CDR3 has 17 amino acids. The chain's CDR3 is CASSQGLAESSYNEQFF. CDR3 DNA sequence: TGCGCCAGCAGCCAAGGGCTAGCGGAAAGCTCCTACAATGAGCAGTTCTTC.

This clone was counted a single time. The V and J genes are TRBV7-9 and TRBJ1-2; possible D gene TRBD1, 5 bases. Germline values: CDR1 SEHNR, CDR2 FQNEAQ (reference sequence). The CDR3 covers 15 residues. The V gene lost 1 base and the J gene lost 3 bases, with 12 bases spanning the gap. As DNA, the CDR3 is TGTGCCAGCAGCTTAGGGGGACGAAGAGACTATGGCTACACCTTC. Encoded protein: CASSLGGRRDYGYTF.

The table lists this clone with a count of one. This chain joins TRBV6-6 and TRBJ2-1; 8 positions match TRBD2. Germline values: CDR1 MNHNY, CDR2 SVGAGI (reference sequence). This CDR3 contains 15 residues. The ends lost 4 bases at V and 6 bases at J; junction bases unmatched: 8. As DNA, the CDR3 is TGTGCCAGCAGTTCCCCGGGACTAGGATCCAATGAGCAGTTCTTC. Its protein is CASSSPGLGSNEQFF.

This rearrangement joins TRBV5-5 to TRBJ1-1; D is unclear. Germline assignment: CDR1 SGHKS and CDR2 YYEKEE (reference sequence). This CDR3 has 14 residues. Trimming left V 0 bases short and J 1 base short, with 7 bases between. CDR3 in DNA: TGTGCCAGCAGCTTGGGCGCTTCGAACACTGAAGCTTTCTTT. Its protein product is CASSLGASNTEAFF.

The chain links TRBV5-1 to TRBJ2-1, with D unclear. The CDR3 has 16 amino acids. V lost 0 bases and J lost 2, with 12 bases in between. The germline gives CDR1 SGHRS, CDR2 YFSETQ. The CDR3 loop reads CASSLEMQTAYNEQFF. CDR3 DNA sequence: TGCGCCAGCAGCTTGGAGATGCAGACTGCCTACAATGAGCAGTTCTTC.

This clone has just one count. The chain has TRBV23-1 and TRBJ2-7; 7 positions agree with TRBD1. TRBV23-1 is flagged as an ORF with uncertain function. Trimming took 4 bases from V and 2 from J; bases not matched to a gene: 14. The CDR3 runs 17 residues. CDR3 nucleotides: TGCGCCAGCAGTCGGGAAAGTCCAGGGGGATATACCTACGAGCAGTACTTC. Translating it yields CASSRESPGGYTYEQYF.

In nucleotides, the CDR3 is TGTGCCACACAACGAGGAGTTGGTCAGCCCCAGCATTTT. Protein sequence: CATQRGVGQPQHF. The chain combines TRBV6-5 with TRBJ1-5, with D hard to call. V was cut by 10 bases and J by 6 bases, with 16 bases left in between. CDR3 size: 13 residues. Per germline, CDR1 MNHEY and CDR2 SVGAGI.

The rearrangement uses TRBV5-1 and TRBJ2-3, with TRBD2 identical over 10 bases. With V trimmed by 0 bases and J by 1 base, 8 bases remained unmatched. From germline, CDR1 is SGHRS and CDR2 YFSETQ. This CDR3 contains 18 residues. Written as DNA, the CDR3 is TGCGCCAGCAGCTTGGATCCTAGCGGGAGTTCTCGCACAGATACGCAGTATTTT. Translated: CASSLDPSGSSRTDTQYF. Filled out from reference TRBV5-1 and TRBJ2-3, the complete variable domain reads KAGVTQTPRYLIKTRGQQVTLSCSPISGHRSVSWYQQTPGQGLQFLFEYFSETQRNKGNFPGRFSGRQFSNSRSEMNVSTLELGDSALYLCASSLDPSGSSRTDTQYFGPGTRLTVL.

The chain combines TRBV2 with TRBJ2-1; TRBD1 might be the D (5 bases). Germline CDR1 is SNHLY and CDR2 is FYNNEI. The CDR3 runs 12 residues. Trimming removed 7 bases from V and 5 bases from J, with 9 bases in between. CDR3 sequence reads: CASTIRDNEQFF. CDR3 in DNA: TGTGCCAGCACAATCAGGGACAATGAGCAGTTCTTC. Combining the CDR3 with reference TRBV2 and TRBJ2-1 gives the whole variable domain EPEVTQTPSHQVTQMGQEVILRCVPISNHLYFYWYRQILGQKVEFLVSFYNNEISEKSEIFDDQFSVERPDGSNFTLKIRSTKLEDSAMYFCASTIRDNEQFFGPGTRLTVL.

This chain links TRBV11-3 with TRBJ1-3; D perhaps matches TRBD1 (5 bases). Between the trimmed V and J ends, which lost 2 bases and 0 bases, there was a span of 11 bases. The CDR3 is 16 residues long. Germline values: CDR1 SGHNT, CDR2 YENEEA. CDR3 nucleotide sequence: TGTGCCAGCAGCTTATCGGGACCGGGCTCTGGAAACACCATATATTTT. Its translation: CASSLSGPGSGNTIYF.

The chain employs TRBV27 and TRBJ2-7; D might be TRBD1 (7 bases). The V gene's germline CDR1 is MNHEY and CDR2 SMNVEV (reference sequence). This CDR3 contains 14 residues. Trimming removed 9 bases from V and 5 bases from J, with 20 bases in between. CDR3 amino acids: CASRGGGAGHEQYF. The CDR3 DNA reads as TGTGCCAGTCGAGGAGGGGGCGCCGGACACGAGCAGTACTTC.

The chain recombines TRBV29-1 with TRBJ2-2, with 11 bases aligning to TRBD2. Germline CDR1 reads SQVTM; CDR2 reads ANQGSEA. V gave up 4 bases and J gave up 0 bases; unmatched junction bases: 7. The CDR3 totals 17 residues. Here the CDR3 DNA reads TGCAGCGTTGGGGATTTAGCGGGAGGGCCGAACACCGGGGAGCTGTTTTTT. This codes for CSVGDLAGGPNTGELFF.

The chain couples TRBV5-1 to TRBJ2-3, with TRBD1 matching 9 bases. The CDR3 loop spans 16 amino acids. From germline, CDR1 is SGHRS and CDR2 YFSETQ. With V trimmed by 3 bases and J by 3 bases, 8 bases remained unmatched. The CDR3 is CASSWGQGERTDTQYF. DNA of the CDR3: TGCGCCAGCAGCTGGGGACAGGGAGAGAGGACAGATACGCAGTATTTT.

This clone was seen a few times. This chain connects TRBV11-2 to TRBJ2-5; D unresolved. Germline V gives CDR1 SGHAT, CDR2 FQNNGV. V lost 6 bases and J 13 bases, leaving 18 bases between the germline ends. The CDR3 is made up of 12 amino acids. The DNA for the CDR3 is TGTGCCAGCAGTTTCACTACCGGCTTACGGTACTTC. Residues: CASSFTTGLRYF.

This sequence joins TRBV4-1 and TRBJ2-7; 8 bases are a match to TRBD1. The CDR3 sequence is 16 residues long. Per germline, CDR1 MGHRA and CDR2 YSYEKL. The J segment lost 3 bases and the V segment lost 6 bases, leaving 13 bases of the junction unmatched. This CDR3 reads CASRRAGTGPFYEQYF. CDR3 sequence (DNA): TGCGCCAGCAGACGAGCCGGGACAGGTCCTTTCTACGAGCAGTACTTC.

The rearrangement joins TRBV5-1 to TRBJ1-2; 7 nucleotides agree with TRBD1. The V gene end was trimmed by 4 bases and the J gene end by 3 bases; junction bases not matched to a gene: 9. In germline, CDR1 is SGHRS, CDR2 YFSETQ. The CDR3 runs to 15 residues. In nucleotides, the CDR3 is TGCGCCAGCAGCCGAGTAGGGGGCGCGGACTATGGCTACACCTTC. It codes for CASSRVGGADYGYTF. Combining the CDR3 with reference TRBV5-1 and TRBJ1-2 gives the whole variable domain KAGVTQTPRYLIKTRGQQVTLSCSPISGHRSVSWYQQTPGQGLQFLFEYFSETQRNKGNFPGRFSGRQFSNSRSEMNVSTLELGDSALYLCASSRVGGADYGYTFGSGTRLTVV.

The V and J genes are TRBV11-2 and TRBJ2-7; 11 nucleotides line up with TRBD1. Germline CDR1 is SGHAT and CDR2 is FQNNGV. The CDR3 sequence is 13 residues long. V shed 5 bases and J 6 bases; nucleotides not matched to a gene: 3. The CDR3 DNA follows: TGTGCCAGCAGCCTGGACAGGGGGCTCGAGCAGTACTTC. Amino acids: CASSLDRGLEQYF. Full variable domain (outside the CDR3, taken from reference TRBV11-2 and TRBJ2-7): EAGVAQSPRYKIIEKRQSVAFWCNPISGHATLYWYQQILGQGPKLLIQFQNNGVVDDSQLPKDRFSAERLKGVDSTLKIQPAKLEDSAVYLCASSLDRGLEQYFGPGTRLTVT.

A single count supports this clone. The J gene is TRBJ2-2, the V gene TRBV5-4; weak D call: TRBD1 (7 bases). This CDR3 is 18 amino acids long. Germline-derived CDR1 and CDR2 are SGHNT and YYREEE (reference sequence). The V and J ends lost 3 bases and 5 bases respectively, with 23 bases between them. CDR3: CASSSHFRGALGTGELFF. The DNA for the CDR3 is TGTGCCAGCAGCTCCCATTTCAGGGGGGCCCTCGGGACCGGGGAGCTGTTTTTT.

This CDR3 reads CASSRESGTEAFF. The CDR3 DNA reads as TGTGCCAGCAGTAGAGAGTCGGGAACTGAAGCTTTCTTT. The chain links TRBV25-1 to TRBJ1-1, with D hard to call. Germline values: CDR1 MGHDK, CDR2 SYGVNS. The CDR3 length is 13 residues. Trimming pared 5 bases from V and 5 bases from J, leaving 12 bases between. The whole variable domain, filled in from reference TRBV25-1 and TRBJ1-1, reads EADIYQTPRYLVIGTGKKITLECSQTMGHDKMYWYQQDPGMELHLIHYSYGVNSTEKGDLSSESTVSRIRTEHFPLTLESARPSHTSQYLCASSRESGTEAFFGQGTRLTVV.